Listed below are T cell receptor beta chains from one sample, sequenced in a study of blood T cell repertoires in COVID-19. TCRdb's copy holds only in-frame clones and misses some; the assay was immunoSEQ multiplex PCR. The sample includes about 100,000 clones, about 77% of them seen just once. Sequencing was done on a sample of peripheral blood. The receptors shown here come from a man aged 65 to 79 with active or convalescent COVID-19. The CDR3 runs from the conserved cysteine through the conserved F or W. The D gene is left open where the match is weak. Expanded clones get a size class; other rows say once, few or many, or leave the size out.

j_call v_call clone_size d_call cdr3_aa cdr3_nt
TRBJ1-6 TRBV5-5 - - CASRGQGSAYDYNSPLHF TGTGCCAGCAGGGGTCAGGGGTCCGCCTACGACTATAATTCACCCCTCCACTTT
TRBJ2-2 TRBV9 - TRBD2 CASETSGGGRNTGELFF TGTGCCAGCGAGACCTCTGGCGGGGGGAGGAACACCGGGGAGCTGTTTTTT
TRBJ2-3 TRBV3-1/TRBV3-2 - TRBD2 CASRDIAGGQDTQYF TGTGCCAGCAGGGACATAGCGGGGGGGCAAGATACGCAGTATTTT
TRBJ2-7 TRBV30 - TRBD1 CAYKGTDYEQYF TGTGCCTATAAAGGGACAGACTACGAGCAGTACTTC
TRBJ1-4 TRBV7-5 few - CVRSLAGSGEKLFF TGTGTCAGAAGCTTAGCTGGATCAGGAGAAAAACTGTTTTTT
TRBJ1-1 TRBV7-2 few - CASSSGWGRGNTEAFF TGTGCCAGCAGTTCCGGATGGGGGAGGGGGAACACTGAAGCTTTCTTT
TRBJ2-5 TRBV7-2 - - CASSSLPGISIEETQYF TGTGCCAGCAGTTCCCTCCCCGGGATTTCGATCGAAGAGACCCAGTACTTC
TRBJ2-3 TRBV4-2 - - CASSQESGGADTQYF TGTGCCAGCAGCCAAGAGTCGGGGGGCGCAGATACGCAGTATTTT
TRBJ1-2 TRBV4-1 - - CASSPVPYREDDGYTF TGCGCCAGCAGCCCGGTCCCTTACAGGGAAGACGATGGCTACACCTTC
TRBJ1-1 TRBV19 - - CASRVAGTEAFF TGTGCCAGTAGGGTGGCGGGGACTGAAGCTTTCTTT
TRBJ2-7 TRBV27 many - CASRVTGGSSYEQYF TGTGCCAGCAGGGTGACAGGTGGGAGCTCCTACGAGCAGTACTTC
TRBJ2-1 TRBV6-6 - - CASSYTGTHYNEQFF TGTGCCAGCAGTTATACAGGGACACACTACAATGAGCAGTTCTTC
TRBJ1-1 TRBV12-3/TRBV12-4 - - CASSADRNTEAFF TGTGCCAGCAGCGCGGACAGGAACACTGAAGCTTTCTTT
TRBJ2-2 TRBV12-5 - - CASGPQGTGELFF TGTGCTAGTGGTCCCCAGGGCACCGGGGAGCTGTTTTTT
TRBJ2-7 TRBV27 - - CASTSFGRGQTYEQYF TGTGCCAGCACTTCTTTTGGGAGAGGACAGACCTACGAGCAGTACTTC
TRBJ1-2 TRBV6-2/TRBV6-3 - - CASSDQGYGYGYTF TGTGCCAGCAGTGACCAGGGATACGGCTATGGCTACACCTTC
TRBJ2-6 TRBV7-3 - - CASSPLGSSGANVLTF TGTGCCAGCAGTCCGCTCGGTAGCTCTGGGGCCAACGTCCTGACTTTC
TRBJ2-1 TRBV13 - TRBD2 CASSSRGGIAGVISNEQFF TGTGCCAGCAGCTCGCGAGGGGGGATAGCGGGAGTAATAAGCAATGAGCAGTTCTTC
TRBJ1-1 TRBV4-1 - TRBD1 CASSLGQGGAEAFF TGCGCCAGCAGCTTAGGACAGGGCGGCGCTGAAGCTTTCTTT
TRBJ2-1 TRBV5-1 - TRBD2 CASSATSGRTNEQFF TGCGCCAGCAGCGCCACTAGCGGGAGGACCAATGAGCAGTTCTTC
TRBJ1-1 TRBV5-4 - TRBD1 CASSLKGQTGAEAFF TGTGCCAGCAGCTTGAAGGGACAGACAGGGGCCGAAGCTTTCTTT
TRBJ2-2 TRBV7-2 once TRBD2 CASSLIAGGNTGELFF TGTGCCAGCAGCCTTATAGCGGGGGGGAACACCGGGGAGCTGTTTTTT
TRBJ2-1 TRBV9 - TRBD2 CASSVGWLAGASYNEQFF TGTGCCAGCAGCGTAGGGTGGCTAGCGGGGGCCTCCTACAATGAGCAGTTCTTC
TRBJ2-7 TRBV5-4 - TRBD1 CASSLGQGAYEQYF TGTGCCAGCAGCTTGGGACAGGGGGCTTACGAGCAGTACTTC
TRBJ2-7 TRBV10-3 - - CAISEVVAEPYEQYF TGTGCCATCAGTGAGGTGGTGGCGGAGCCCTACGAGCAGTACTTC
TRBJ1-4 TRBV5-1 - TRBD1 CASSLEGAYEKLFF TGCGCCAGCAGCTTGGAGGGGGCGTATGAAAAACTGTTTTTT
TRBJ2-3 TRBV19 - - CASSITPGPSTDTQYF TGTGCCAGTAGTATTACCCCGGGTCCTAGCACAGATACGCAGTATTTT
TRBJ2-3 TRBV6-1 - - CASSESRTDTQYF TGTGCCAGCAGTGAAAGTAGAACAGATACGCAGTATTTT
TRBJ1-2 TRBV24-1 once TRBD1 CATSQGVGGYTF TGTGCCACCAGTCAGGGGGTGGGTGGCTACACCTTC
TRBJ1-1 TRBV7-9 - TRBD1 CASSQGQVAFF TGTGCCAGCAGTCAAGGACAGGTGGCTTTCTTT
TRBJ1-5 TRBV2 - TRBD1 CASAPGTGNNQPQHF TGTGCCAGCGCCCCCGGGACAGGGAACAATCAGCCCCAGCATTTT
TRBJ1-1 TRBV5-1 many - CASSFGGGNTEAFF TGCGCCAGCAGCTTCGGGGGTGGGAACACTGAAGCTTTCTTT
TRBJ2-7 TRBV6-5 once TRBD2 CASRSPAGGEQYF TGTGCCAGCAGGTCTCCGGCGGGAGGCGAGCAGTACTTC
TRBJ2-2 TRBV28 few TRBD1 CASSHYPFRQGLNTGELFF TGTGCCAGCAGTCATTATCCCTTCCGACAGGGATTGAACACCGGGGAGCTGTTTTTT
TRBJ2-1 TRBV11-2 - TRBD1 CASSFNRGYYNEQFF TGTGCCAGCAGCTTTAACAGGGGCTACTACAATGAGCAGTTCTTC
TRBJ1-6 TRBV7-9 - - CASSLDLSSYNSPLHF TGTGCCAGCAGCTTAGACCTCAGCTCCTATAATTCACCCCTCCACTTT
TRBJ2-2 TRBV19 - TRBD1 CASRTQRQGTAGELFF TGTGCCAGTAGAACACAGAGACAGGGAACCGCCGGGGAGCTGTTTTTT
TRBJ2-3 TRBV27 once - CASGPGADTQYF TGTGCCAGCGGCCCGGGGGCAGATACGCAGTATTTT
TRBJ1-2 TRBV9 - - CASSPTGTNYGYTF TGTGCCAGCAGCCCCACAGGTACTAACTATGGCTACACCTTC
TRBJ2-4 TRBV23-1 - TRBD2 CASSQGEGSAKNIQYF TGCGCCAGCAGTCAGGGGGAGGGGTCCGCCAAAAACATTCAGTACTTC
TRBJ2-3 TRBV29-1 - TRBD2 CSVKGGVRTDTQYF TGCAGCGTCAAGGGAGGGGTACGCACAGATACGCAGTATTTT
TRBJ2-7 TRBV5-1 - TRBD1 CASSSGTGQYEQYF TGCGCCAGCAGTTCCGGGACAGGGCAATACGAGCAGTACTTC
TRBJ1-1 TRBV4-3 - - CASSQATGSWDTEAFF TGCGCCAGCAGCCAAGCAACAGGGTCCTGGGACACTGAAGCTTTCTTT
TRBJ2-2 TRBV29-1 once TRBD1 CSVGTGMETTGELFF TGCAGCGTTGGGACAGGGATGGAAACAACCGGGGAGCTGTTTTTT
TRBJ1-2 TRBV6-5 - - CASSTSRYGYTF TGTGCCAGCTCCACCAGTCGCTATGGCTACACCTTC
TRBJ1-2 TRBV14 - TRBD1 CASSQESGGELYGYTF TGTGCCAGCAGCCAAGAATCAGGGGGCGAATTGTATGGCTACACCTTC
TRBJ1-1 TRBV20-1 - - CSASPPGLRTEAFF TGCAGTGCTAGTCCCCCCGGTCTGAGGACTGAAGCTTTCTTT
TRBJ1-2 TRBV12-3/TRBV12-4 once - CASRRTVTGGYTF TGTGCCAGCAGAAGGACAGTGACGGGTGGCTACACCTTC
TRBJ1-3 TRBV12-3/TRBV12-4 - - CASSGGNTIYF TGTGCCAGCTCAGGAGGAAACACCATATATTTT
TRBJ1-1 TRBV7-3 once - CASSLTLGGEAFF TGTGCCAGCAGCTTAACGTTGGGAGGGGAAGCTTTCTTT
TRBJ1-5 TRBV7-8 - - CASSPRPIGMVQPQHF TGTGCCAGCAGCCCCCGCCCTATCGGGATGGTTCAGCCCCAGCATTTT
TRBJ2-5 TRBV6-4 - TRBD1 CASSEGTGPQETQYF TGTGCCAGCAGTGAAGGGACAGGACCCCAAGAGACCCAGTACTTC
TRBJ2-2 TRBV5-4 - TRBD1 CASSLGGQGSTGELFF TGTGCCAGCAGCTTGGGGGGACAGGGGAGCACCGGGGAGCTGTTTTTT
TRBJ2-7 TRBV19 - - CATGIGYEQYF TGTGCCACGGGTATCGGGTACGAGCAGTACTTC
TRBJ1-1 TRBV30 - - CAWRRDWNTEAFF TGTGCCTGGAGACGAGATTGGAACACTGAAGCTTTCTTT